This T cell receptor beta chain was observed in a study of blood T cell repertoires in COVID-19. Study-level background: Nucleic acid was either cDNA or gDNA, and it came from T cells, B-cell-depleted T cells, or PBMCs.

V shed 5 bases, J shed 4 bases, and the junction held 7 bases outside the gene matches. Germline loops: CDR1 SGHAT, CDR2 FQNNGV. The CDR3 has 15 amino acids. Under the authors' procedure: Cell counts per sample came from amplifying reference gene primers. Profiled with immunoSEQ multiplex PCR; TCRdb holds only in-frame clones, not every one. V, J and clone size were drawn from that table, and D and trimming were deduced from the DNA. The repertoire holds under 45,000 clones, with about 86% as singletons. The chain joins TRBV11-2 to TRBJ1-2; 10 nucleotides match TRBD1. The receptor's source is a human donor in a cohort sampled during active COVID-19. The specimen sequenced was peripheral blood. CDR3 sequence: CASSPGTGVGYGYTF. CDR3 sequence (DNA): TGTGCCAGCAGCCCCGGGACAGGGGTGGGCTATGGCTACACCTTC.